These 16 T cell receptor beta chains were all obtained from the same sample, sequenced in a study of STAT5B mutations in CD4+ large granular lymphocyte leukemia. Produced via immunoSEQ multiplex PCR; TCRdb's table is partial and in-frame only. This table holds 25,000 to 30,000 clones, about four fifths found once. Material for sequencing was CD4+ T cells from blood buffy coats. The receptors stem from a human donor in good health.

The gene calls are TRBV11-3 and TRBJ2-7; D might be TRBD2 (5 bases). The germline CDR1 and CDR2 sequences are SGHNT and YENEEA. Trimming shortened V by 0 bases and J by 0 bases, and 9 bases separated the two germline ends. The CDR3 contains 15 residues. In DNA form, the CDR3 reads TGTGCCAGCAGCTTAGATCGGGGAAGCTCCTACGAGCAGTACTTC. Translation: CASSLDRGSSYEQYF.

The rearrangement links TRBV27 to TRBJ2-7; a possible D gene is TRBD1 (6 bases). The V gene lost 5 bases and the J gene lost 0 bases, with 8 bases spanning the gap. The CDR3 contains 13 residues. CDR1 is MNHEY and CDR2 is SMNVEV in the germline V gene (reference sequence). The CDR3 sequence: CASSDRFSYEQYF. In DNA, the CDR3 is TGTGCCAGCAGTGACAGGTTCTCCTACGAGCAGTACTTC.

The CDR3 region has the DNA TGTGCCATCAGGGACAGGGCCGATCAGCCCCAGCATTTT. Encoded protein: CAIRDRADQPQHF. The V gene is TRBV10-3, the J gene TRBJ1-5; TRBD1 aligns across 8 bases. Per germline, CDR1 ENHRY and CDR2 SYGVKD. The J segment lost 5 bases and the V segment lost 6 bases, leaving 3 bases of the junction unmatched. The CDR3 contains 13 residues.

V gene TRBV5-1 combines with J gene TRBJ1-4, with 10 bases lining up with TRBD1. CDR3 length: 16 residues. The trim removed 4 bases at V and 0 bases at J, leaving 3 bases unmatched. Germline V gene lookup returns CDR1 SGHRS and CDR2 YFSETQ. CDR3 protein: CASSQDRGATNEKLFF. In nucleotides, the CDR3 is TGCGCCAGCAGCCAGGACAGGGGGGCAACTAATGAAAAACTGTTTTTT.

The CDR3 is CASSLKGRGQGVEKLFF. DNA of the CDR3: TGTGCCAGCAGCTTAAAGGGGAGGGGACAGGGTGTTGAAAAACTGTTTTTT. This chain joins TRBV7-2 and TRBJ1-4; TRBD1 matches at 9 bases. Germline trimming cut 2 bases from V and 7 bases from J; bases unmatched to any gene: 11. Germline V gene data show CDR1 as SGHTA and CDR2 as FQGNSA. The CDR3 covers 17 residues.

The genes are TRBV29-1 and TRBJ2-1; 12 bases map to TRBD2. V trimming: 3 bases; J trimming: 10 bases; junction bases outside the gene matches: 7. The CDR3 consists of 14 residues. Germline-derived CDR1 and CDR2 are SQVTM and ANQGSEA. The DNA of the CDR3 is TGCAGCGTTGATGGACTAGCGGGATTTGGGGAGCAGTTCTTC. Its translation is CSVDGLAGFGEQFF.

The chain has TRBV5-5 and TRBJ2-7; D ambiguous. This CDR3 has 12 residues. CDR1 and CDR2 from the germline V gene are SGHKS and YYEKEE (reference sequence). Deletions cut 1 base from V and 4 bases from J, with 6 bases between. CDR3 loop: CASSLWGYEQYF. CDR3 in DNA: TGTGCCAGCAGCTTGTGGGGTTACGAGCAGTACTTC.

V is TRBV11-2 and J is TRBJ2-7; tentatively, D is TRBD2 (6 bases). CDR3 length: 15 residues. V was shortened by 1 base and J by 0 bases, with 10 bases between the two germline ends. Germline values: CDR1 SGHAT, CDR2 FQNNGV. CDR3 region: CASSLGGVSSYEQYF. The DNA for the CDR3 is TGTGCCAGCAGCTTAGGGGGGGTGAGCTCCTACGAGCAGTACTTC. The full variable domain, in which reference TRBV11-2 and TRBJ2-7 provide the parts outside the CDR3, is EAGVAQSPRYKIIEKRQSVAFWCNPISGHATLYWYQQILGQGPKLLIQFQNNGVVDDSQLPKDRFSAERLKGVDSTLKIQPAKLEDSAVYLCASSLGGVSSYEQYFGPGTRLTVT.

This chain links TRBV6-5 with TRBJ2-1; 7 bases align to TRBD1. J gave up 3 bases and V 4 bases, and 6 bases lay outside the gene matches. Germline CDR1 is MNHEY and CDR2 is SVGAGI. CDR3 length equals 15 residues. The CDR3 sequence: CASSSYRDSYNEQFF. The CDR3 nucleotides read TGTGCCAGCAGTTCCTACCGGGACAGCTACAATGAGCAGTTCTTC.

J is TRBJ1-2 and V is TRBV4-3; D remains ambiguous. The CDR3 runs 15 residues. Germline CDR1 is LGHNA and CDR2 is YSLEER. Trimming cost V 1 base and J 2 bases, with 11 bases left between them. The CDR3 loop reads CASSQGSGRNYGYTF. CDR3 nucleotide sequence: TGCGCCAGCAGCCAAGGGAGTGGTCGGAACTATGGCTACACCTTC.

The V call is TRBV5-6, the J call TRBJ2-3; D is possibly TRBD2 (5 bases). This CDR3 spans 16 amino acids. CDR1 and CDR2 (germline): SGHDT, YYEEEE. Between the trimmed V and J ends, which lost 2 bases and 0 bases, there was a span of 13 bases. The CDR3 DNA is TGTGCCAGCAGCTTTCGGTGGGAGAGAAGCACAGATACGCAGTATTTT. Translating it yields CASSFRWERSTDTQYF.

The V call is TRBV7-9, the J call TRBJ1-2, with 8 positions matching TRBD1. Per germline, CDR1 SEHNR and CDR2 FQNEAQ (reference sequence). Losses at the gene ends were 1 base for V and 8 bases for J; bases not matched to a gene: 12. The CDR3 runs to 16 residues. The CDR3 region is CASSLDWAGGLSGYTF. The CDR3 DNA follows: TGTGCCAGCAGCTTAGATTGGGCAGGGGGCCTCAGCGGCTACACCTTC. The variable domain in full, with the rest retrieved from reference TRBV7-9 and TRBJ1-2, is DTGVSQNPRHKITKRGQNVTFRCDPISEHNRLYWYRQTLGQGPEFLTYFQNEAQLEKSRLLSDRFSAERPKGSFSTLEIQRTEQGDSAMYLCASSLDWAGGLSGYTFGSGTRLTVV.

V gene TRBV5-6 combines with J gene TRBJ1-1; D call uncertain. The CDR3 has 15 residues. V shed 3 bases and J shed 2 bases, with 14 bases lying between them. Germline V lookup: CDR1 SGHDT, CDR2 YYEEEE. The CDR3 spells CASSYLGLDNTEAFF. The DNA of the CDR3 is TGTGCCAGCAGCTACCTGGGGTTGGACAACACTGAAGCTTTCTTT.

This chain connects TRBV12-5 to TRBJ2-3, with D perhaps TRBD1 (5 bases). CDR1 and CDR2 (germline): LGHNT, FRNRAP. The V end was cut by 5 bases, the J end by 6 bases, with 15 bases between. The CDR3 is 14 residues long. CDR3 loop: CASGQGFQGDTQYF. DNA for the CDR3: TGTGCTAGTGGTCAGGGTTTTCAAGGGGATACGCAGTATTTT.

For the CDR3, the DNA is TGTGCCAGCAGTGCTGGAACAGGACGCTCTGGAAACACCATATATTTT. Its protein product is CASSAGTGRSGNTIYF. V and J are TRBV6-1 and TRBJ1-3; D perhaps matches TRBD1 (5 bases). The CDR3 is made up of 16 amino acids. Trimming removed 4 bases from V and 0 bases from J, with 13 bases in between. Per germline, CDR1 MNHNS and CDR2 SASEGT.

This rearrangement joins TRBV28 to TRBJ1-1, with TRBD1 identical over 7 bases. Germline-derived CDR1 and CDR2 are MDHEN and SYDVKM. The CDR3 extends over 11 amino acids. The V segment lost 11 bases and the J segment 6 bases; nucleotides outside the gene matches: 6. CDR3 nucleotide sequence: TGTGCCGGGACCCAGGGGGCTGAAGCTTTCTTT. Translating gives CAGTQGAEAFF.